This T cell receptor beta chain was identified during a study of cytomegalovirus exposure and HLA in healthy donors. This clone was seen a handful of times. This CDR3 region has 15 residues. After removal of 5 bases from V and 0 bases from J, the junction contained 4 bases not matched to a gene. CDR1 SGHRS and CDR2 YFSETQ come from the germline V gene. PCR used 60 Vbeta primers and 13 Jbeta primers. Clones were read by immunoSEQ multiplex PCR, and TCRdb kept only the in-frame ones, dropping some. The sample lists some 180,000 clones, about an eighth occurring once. The chain employs TRBV5-1 and TRBJ2-2; TRBD1 agrees at 7 bases. Sequenced input: PBMCs. The clonotype was recovered from a man aged 50 or older in good health and CMV-seropositive. This CDR3 is CASRSGTANTGELFF. CDR3 coding DNA: TGCGCCAGCAGGTCCGGGACAGCGAACACCGGGGAGCTGTTTTTT.